This T cell receptor beta chain was identified in a study of blood T cells in healthy people across ages. A remark on this clonotype: The antigen is not known.

Sample-barcoded 5' priming and a J-beta primer mix drove a second PCR of 7 to 11 cycles. Per sample, CDR3-containing paired-end reads numbered at least 2.5 million. TCRdb re-called the 5' RACE reads with MiXCR, one entry per CDR3 protein. This table holds 600,000 to 1,000,000 distinct CDR3 sequences, 58% found once. Study conclusions and caveats: No conclusive comparison of naive versus antigen-experienced cells was possible with unsorted PBMCs.

The CDR3 extends over 17 amino acids. CDR1 and CDR2 from the germline V gene are WSHSY and SAAADI. Trimming removed 7 bases at V and 0 bases at J, with 21 bases between. The sequence was collected from a man aged 30 to 45 in good health. The sample consisted of blood. This chain uses TRBV10-2 with TRBJ2-5; the D gene could be TRBD1 or TRBD2 (6 bases each). CDR3 loop: CASTRSRGTSNQETQYF. The DNA for the CDR3 is TGCGCCAGCACCCGAAGCCGGGGGACATCAAACCAAGAGACCCAGTACTTC.